Listed here are 20 T cell receptor beta chains from one sample, sequenced in a study of cytomegalovirus exposure and HLA in healthy donors. The PCR employed 60 Vbeta primers together with 13 Jbeta primers. Using immunoSEQ multiplex PCR, the repertoire was profiled, and TCRdb retains in-frame clones only, with some absent. The sample yields 99,000 or so clones, roughly 13% seen once. The sequencing sample was made of PBMCs. The receptors were gathered from a man aged 35-49 years in good health and CMV-seropositive.

The rearrangement links TRBV5-1 to TRBJ1-1; D is perhaps TRBD1 (6 bases). CDR1 is SGHRS, CDR2 YFSETQ, per germline. This CDR3 spans 14 amino acids. The V and J ends lost 6 bases and 4 bases respectively, with 16 bases between them. This CDR3 is CASKLSGVGTEAFF. In DNA, the CDR3 is TGCGCCAGCAAATTGTCAGGGGTGGGCACTGAAGCTTTCTTT.

The chain has TRBV2 and TRBJ1-4; unclear D gene. Germline V lookup: CDR1 SNHLY, CDR2 FYNNEI. The length of the CDR3 is 15 residues. Trimming left V 6 bases short and J 2 bases short, with 13 bases between. The DNA of the CDR3 is TGTGCCAGCAGCGCCCGATCGGGTACTAATGAAAAACTGTTTTTT. This sequence encodes CASSARSGTNEKLFF. Full variable domain (missing parts from reference TRBV2 and TRBJ1-4): EPEVTQTPSHQVTQMGQEVILRCVPISNHLYFYWYRQILGQKVEFLVSFYNNEISEKSEIFDDQFSVERPDGSNFTLKIRSTKLEDSAMYFCASSARSGTNEKLFFGSGTQLSVL.

V usage is TRBV7-9 and J usage is TRBJ2-2; 8 bases align to TRBD2. The CDR3 has 13 residues. Germline V gives CDR1 SEHNR, CDR2 FQNEAQ (reference sequence). J gave up 6 bases and V 10 bases, and 7 bases lay outside the gene matches. The CDR3 DNA is TGTGCCACCAAGCGGGAGACTGCCGGGGAGCTGTTTTTT. The encoded protein is CATKRETAGELFF.

This clone was detected only a few times. The chain is built from TRBV28 and TRBJ2-1, with 12 bases matching TRBD2. Germline CDR1 and CDR2: MDHEN and SYDVKM. Trimming at V came to 0 bases and at J to 6 bases, leaving 3 bases not matched to a gene. This CDR3 contains 16 residues. The DNA for the CDR3 is TGTGCCAGCAGTTTATGGACTAGCGGGAGCGGCAATGAGCAGTTCTTC. This translates into CASSLWTSGSGNEQFF.

There are a few counts of this clone. This rearrangement joins TRBV7-3 to TRBJ1-1; no firm D call. Germline CDR1 reads SGHTA; CDR2 reads FQGTGA. Trimming took 6 bases from V and 2 from J, leaving 10 bases between them. This CDR3 region has 13 residues. CDR3: CASRAGGNTEAFF. CDR3 coding DNA: TGTGCCAGCAGAGCGGGAGGTAACACTGAAGCTTTCTTT.

The rearrangement uses TRBV7-6 and TRBJ1-3; no definite D call. Germline V gives CDR1 SGHVS, CDR2 FNYEAQ. Trimming removed 2 bases at V and 0 bases at J, with 11 bases between. The CDR3 has 16 residues. The CDR3 spells CASSLQHYGSGNTIYF. The CDR3, as DNA: TGTGCCAGCAGCTTACAACACTACGGCTCTGGAAACACCATATATTTT.

The V and J genes are TRBV6-1 and TRBJ1-5, with TRBD1 as a possible D gene (5 bases). The V end lost 4 bases, the J end lost 0 bases, and 10 bases lay between the germline ends. Germline-derived CDR1 and CDR2 are MNHNS and SASEGT. CDR3 length equals 15 residues. CDR3 sequence reads: CASSATDYSNQPQHF. Written as DNA, the CDR3 is TGTGCCAGCAGTGCGACAGATTATAGCAATCAGCCCCAGCATTTT.

The gene calls are TRBV5-1 and TRBJ1-2; D uncertain. The germline V gene encodes CDR1 SGHRS and CDR2 YFSETQ. Trimming took 4 bases from V and 2 from J, leaving 9 bases between them. This CDR3 is 13 amino acids long. The DNA for the CDR3 is TGCGCCAGCAGCGTCCAGGTGAACTATGGCTACACCTTC. This gives the protein CASSVQVNYGYTF.

The gene calls are TRBV7-3 and TRBJ2-1; 10 nucleotides line up with TRBD2. In germline, CDR1 is SGHTA, CDR2 FQGTGA. V lost 2 bases and J lost 8; bases outside the gene matches: 9. The CDR3 is 16 residues long. The CDR3 coding sequence is TGTGCCAGCAGCTTACCTAGCGGGGGTGCCAGCGATGAGCAGTTCTTC. Amino acid sequence: CASSLPSGGASDEQFF.

The chain uses TRBV25-1 and TRBJ2-7; 12 nucleotides agree with TRBD1. V shed 4 bases and J 4 bases; nucleotides not matched to a gene: 5. The CDR3 sequence is 15 residues long. The germline V gene encodes CDR1 MGHDK and CDR2 SYGVNS. The CDR3 nucleotides read TGTGCCAGCAGTGCCGGGACAGGGGGCGCTTACGAGCAGTACTTC. Its protein is CASSAGTGGAYEQYF.

This clone appeared a few times. This chain connects TRBV5-1 to TRBJ1-1; no clear D gene. Deletions cut 5 bases from V and 3 bases from J, with 11 bases between. This CDR3 spans 13 amino acids. Germline CDR1 and CDR2: SGHRS and YFSETQ. The CDR3 DNA follows: TGCGCCAGCAGTTTCACACACGACACTGAAGCTTTCTTT. Its protein product is CASSFTHDTEAFF.

V usage is TRBV4-1 and J usage is TRBJ1-3, with 7 bases aligning to TRBD1. Germline values: CDR1 MGHRA, CDR2 YSYEKL. The CDR3 consists of 18 residues. V shed 3 bases and J 2 bases; nucleotides not matched to a gene: 13. The CDR3, as DNA: TGCGCCAGCAGCCAGTGGCCCCCCGACAGGGAAGCTGGAAACACCATATATTTT. Its translation is CASSQWPPDREAGNTIYF.

This clone was seen only a few times. This chain joins TRBV5-1 and TRBJ1-1; D is unclear. The V and J ends lost 3 bases and 5 bases respectively, with 17 bases between them. The CDR3 loop spans 15 amino acids. Per germline, CDR1 SGHRS and CDR2 YFSETQ. CDR3 in DNA: TGCGCCAGCAGCTCATTGGGAACCGGGAGTACTGAAGCTTTCTTT. Encoded protein: CASSSLGTGSTEAFF.

This chain links TRBV5-4 with TRBJ2-5; 7 nucleotides match TRBD2. The junction had 0 bases not matched to a gene; V was cut back by 0 bases and J by 4 bases. This CDR3 comprises 13 residues. Germline values: CDR1 SGHNT, CDR2 YYREEE (reference sequence). For the CDR3, the DNA is TGTGCCAGCAGCTTGGGGACTAGAGAGACCCAGTACTTC. Protein product: CASSLGTRETQYF.

The chain combines TRBV6-1 with TRBJ2-1, with D maybe TRBD2 (5 bases). The CDR3 totals 13 residues. Trimming pared 1 base from V and 13 bases from J, leaving 14 bases between. Germline V CDR1 and CDR2: MNHNS, SASEGT. CDR3 nucleotides: TGTGCCAGCAGTGAAGGGGAGCAGAGGCCCCAGTTCTTC. Translation gives CASSEGEQRPQFF.

This clone appeared a few times. The CDR3 bases are TGCGCCAGCAGCTTATCGGGCTACGAGCAGTACTTC. Amino acid sequence: CASSLSGYEQYF. The V call is TRBV5-1, the J call TRBJ2-7; D unresolved. This CDR3 spans 12 amino acids. V was trimmed by 2 bases and J by 3 bases, leaving 6 bases between them. CDR1 SGHRS and CDR2 YFSETQ come from the germline V gene. Combining the CDR3 with reference TRBV5-1 and TRBJ2-7 gives the whole variable domain KAGVTQTPRYLIKTRGQQVTLSCSPISGHRSVSWYQQTPGQGLQFLFEYFSETQRNKGNFPGRFSGRQFSNSRSEMNVSTLELGDSALYLCASSLSGYEQYFGPGTRLTVT.

This clone has more than one count but fewer than ten. The chain employs TRBV7-6 and TRBJ1-4; TRBD1 agrees at 7 bases. Germline V lookup: CDR1 SGHVS, CDR2 FNYEAQ. V was clipped by 5 bases and J by 3 bases; unmatched bases: 6. The CDR3 has 15 residues. The CDR3 DNA follows: TGTGCCAGCAGCCTCTTAGGGGGCTCTAATGAAAAACTGTTTTTT. Translated, it gives CASSLLGGSNEKLFF.

This chain connects TRBV29-1 to TRBJ2-3, with 12 bases lining up with TRBD1. The CDR3 consists of 14 residues. Germline assignment: CDR1 SQVTM and CDR2 ANQGSEA. V was pared by 8 bases and J by 5 bases, with 8 bases of the junction left unmatched. Here the CDR3 DNA reads TGCAGCACGGGACAGGGGGCAGGTAGAGATACGCAGTATTTT. This translates into CSTGQGAGRDTQYF.

The chain has TRBV5-4 and TRBJ1-3; D ambiguous. The V end lost 2 bases, the J end lost 0 bases, and 12 bases lay between the germline ends. CDR3 length: 16 residues. Germline CDR1 and CDR2: SGHNT and YYREEE (reference sequence). CDR3: CASSFLPGFSGNTIYF. The CDR3 nucleotides are TGTGCCAGCAGCTTTTTGCCGGGATTCTCTGGAAACACCATATATTTT. Together with reference TRBV5-4 and TRBJ1-3, the CDR3 gives the full variable domain: ETGVTQSPTHLIKTRGQQVTLRCSSQSGHNTVSWYQQALGQGPQFIFQYYREEENGRGNFPPRFSGLQFPNYSSELNVNALELDDSALYLCASSFLPGFSGNTIYFGEGSWLTVV.

A few counts support this clone. V gene TRBV2 combines with J gene TRBJ2-7; D is undetermined. The CDR3 length is 13 residues. Germline CDR1 SNHLY, CDR2 FYNNEI. Deletions cut 4 bases from V and 2 bases from J, with 9 bases between. CDR3 nucleotides: TGTGCCAGCAGTGGACTGTCCGCCTACGAGCAGTACTTC. This translates into CASSGLSAYEQYF.